Below are 18 T cell receptor beta chains sequenced from a single sample in a study of blood T cell repertoires in COVID-19. Sequencing was performed with immunoSEQ multiplex PCR; in TCRdb, only in-frame clones are kept and a portion is missing. The sample holds around 200,000 clones, less than 85% seen once. Sequencing used peripheral blood. These receptors came from a man aged 45-65 years who had recovered from COVID-19.

V gene TRBV9 combines with J gene TRBJ2-3, with D possibly TRBD1 on 6 matching bases. Germline CDR1 is SGDLS and CDR2 is YYNGEE. The CDR3 contains 14 residues. Trimming took off 9 bases at V and 6 bases at J, with 20 bases between the two ends. The DNA for the CDR3 is TGTGCCACCTCCACCGGGACAAGGGGGGATACGCAGTATTTT. Amino acids: CATSTGTRGDTQYF.

The rearrangement uses TRBV3-1 (or the pseudogene TRBV3-2) and TRBJ2-2, with 10 bases matching TRBD2. This CDR3 has 16 residues. J gave up 5 bases and V 0 bases, and 3 bases lay outside the gene matches. Per germline, CDR1 LGHDT and CDR2 YNNKEL (reference sequence). This chain's CDR3 is CASSQDTTSGTGELFF. The DNA of the CDR3 is TGTGCCAGCAGCCAAGATACGACTAGCGGGACCGGGGAGCTGTTTTTT.

The rearrangement joins TRBV28 to TRBJ2-3, with a weak D call TRBD2 (6 bases). The CDR3 is made up of 17 amino acids. V lost 5 bases and J 1 base, leaving 19 bases between the germline ends. Germline-derived CDR1 and CDR2 are MDHEN and SYDVKM. CDR3 nucleotides: TGTGCCAGCAGTCCCCTCCTCCCGCGGGACGGCACAGATACGCAGTATTTT. Residues: CASSPLLPRDGTDTQYF.

The chain uses TRBV28 and TRBJ2-7, with D perhaps matching TRBD1 (6 bases). Germline V gives CDR1 MDHEN, CDR2 SYDVKM. V gave up 3 bases and J gave up 5 bases, with 11 bases separating them. This CDR3 is built from 13 residues. Written as DNA, the CDR3 is TGTGCCAGCAGTTTTGGGGGCCGGAACGAGCAGTACTTC. This encodes CASSFGGRNEQYF.

This sequence joins TRBV2 and TRBJ2-5; D is ambiguous. CDR3 length: 12 residues. V was shortened by 5 bases and J by 3 bases, with 7 bases between the two germline ends. From germline, CDR1 is SNHLY and CDR2 FYNNEI. CDR3 nucleotides: TGTGCCAGCAGTTACAGAGAAGAGACCCAGTACTTC. This encodes CASSYREETQYF.

The chain has TRBV27 and TRBJ2-5; 9 positions match TRBD1. With 0 bases clipped from V and 4 bases from J, the junction kept 30 bases outside the gene matches. Germline V lookup: CDR1 MNHEY, CDR2 SMNVEV (reference sequence). The CDR3 consists of 24 residues. The CDR3 region has the DNA TGTGCCAGCAGTTTATCCCTATTTGGACAGGGTATTGTGGGGACAGGGTTTCCCGGAGAGACCCAGTACTTC. Its translation: CASSLSLFGQGIVGTGFPGETQYF.

This clone was observed a few times. The chain has TRBV28 and TRBJ1-5; 8 positions agree with TRBD1. Germline values: CDR1 MDHEN, CDR2 SYDVKM. The length of the CDR3 is 23 residues. V shed 5 bases and J 0 bases; nucleotides not matched to a gene: 27. The CDR3 DNA is TGTGCCAGCAGTACAATAAAGGTGTACCGGGACAGGAGAAAAGTATATAGCAATCAGCCCCAGCATTTT. Protein: CASSTIKVYRDRRKVYSNQPQHF.

The chain joins TRBV5-1 to TRBJ2-7, with 9 bases aligning to TRBD1. Germline CDR1 and CDR2: SGHRS and YFSETQ. The trim removed 4 bases at V and 6 bases at J, leaving 8 bases unmatched. The length of the CDR3 is 14 residues. The CDR3 nucleotides read TGCGCCAGCAGCATGAGGACAGGGGTGGGCGAGCAGTACTTC. Translation gives CASSMRTGVGEQYF.

CDR3 nucleotide sequence: TGTGCCAGCAGTGATGGAGTCAGACCGAATCAGCCCCAGCATTTT. Translating gives CASSDGVRPNQPQHF. This chain connects TRBV28 to TRBJ1-5; D gene uncertain. The CDR3 contains 15 residues. From germline, CDR1 is MDHEN and CDR2 SYDVKM. V was shortened by 5 bases and J by 4 bases, with 15 bases between the two germline ends. Variable domain in full (rest from reference TRBV28 and TRBJ1-5): DVKVTQSSRYLVKRTGEKVFLECVQDMDHENMFWYRQDPGLGLRLIYFSYDVKMKEKGDIPEGYSVSREKKERFSLILESASTNQTSMYLCASSDGVRPNQPQHFGDGTRLSIL.

The chain combines TRBV30 with TRBJ1-5; 9 positions match TRBD1. Per the germline V gene, CDR1 is GTSNPN and CDR2 is SVGIG (reference sequence). The length of the CDR3 is 15 residues. Losses at the gene ends were 2 bases for V and 6 bases for J; bases not matched to a gene: 8. The CDR3 nucleotides are TGTGCCTGGAGTTTGGGGGACAGGGATGGTCAGCCCCAGCATTTT. This sequence encodes CAWSLGDRDGQPQHF.

The chain carries TRBV3-1 (or the pseudogene TRBV3-2) and TRBJ1-2; 9 nucleotides agree with TRBD1. Germline CDR1 LGHDT, CDR2 YNNKEL (reference sequence). V shed 1 base, J shed 8 bases, and the junction held 14 bases outside the gene matches. The CDR3 is 17 residues long. The CDR3 loop reads CASSQGLRGGQGGGYTF. The CDR3 DNA is TGTGCCAGCAGCCAAGGGCTTCGAGGGGGACAGGGTGGAGGCTACACCTTC.

The chain has TRBV19 and TRBJ2-2; 7 nucleotides match TRBD2. This CDR3 contains 16 residues. From germline, CDR1 is LNHDA and CDR2 SQIVND (reference sequence). V was pared by 7 bases and J by 4 bases, with 12 bases of the junction left unmatched. CDR3 sequence reads: CASKASSGISTGELFF. The CDR3 DNA is TGTGCCAGTAAGGCCTCGAGCGGGATAAGCACCGGGGAGCTGTTTTTT.

This chain joins TRBV4-2 and TRBJ2-3; 14 bases are shared with TRBD2. Germline CDR1 is LGHNA and CDR2 is YNFKEQ. The CDR3 runs to 17 residues. V lost 0 bases, J lost 7 bases, and 6 bases stayed unmatched. The CDR3 protein is CASSQDPGLAGVNTQYF. The CDR3 DNA follows: TGTGCCAGCAGCCAAGATCCGGGACTAGCGGGAGTTAATACGCAGTATTTT.

This chain joins TRBV10-1 and TRBJ2-1, with 13 bases fitting TRBD2. CDR3 size: 21 residues. Germline CDR1 is WNHNN and CDR2 is SYGVQD (reference sequence). V trimming: 2 bases; J trimming: 7 bases; junction bases outside the gene matches: 20. CDR3 in DNA: TGCGCCAGCAGTGAGCGCGGTCAGGGCCTGACCGGGACTAGCGGGATAAATGAGCAGTTCTTC. Its protein is CASSERGQGLTGTSGINEQFF.

V usage is TRBV9 and J usage is TRBJ1-5, with 7 bases that match TRBD1. Germline V gene sequence: CDR1 SGDLS, CDR2 YYNGEE. This CDR3 is 15 amino acids long. J gave up 1 base and V 0 bases, and 1 base lay outside the gene matches. The CDR3 protein is CASSVEGQSNQPQHF. DNA for the CDR3: TGTGCCAGCAGCGTAGAGGGACAGAGCAATCAGCCCCAGCATTTT. Full variable domain (remainder filled in from reference TRBV9 and TRBJ1-5): DSGVTQTPKHLITATGQRVTLRCSPRSGDLSVYWYQQSLDQGLQFLIQYYNGEERAKGNILERFSAQQFPDLHSELNLSSLELGDSALYFCASSVEGQSNQPQHFGDGTRLSIL.

As DNA, the CDR3 is TGCAGCGCGGACAGGGATGAAAAACTGTTTTTT. Translated: CSADRDEKLFF. The J gene is TRBJ1-4, the V gene TRBV29-1; TRBD1 agrees at 8 bases. Germline loops: CDR1 SQVTM, CDR2 ANQGSEA. V gave up 7 bases and J gave up 6 bases; unmatched junction bases: 1. This CDR3 is built from 11 residues.

The J gene is TRBJ2-7, the V gene TRBV24-1; possibly TRBD2 for D (5 bases). From germline, CDR1 is KGHDR and CDR2 SFDVKD. Trimming took off 3 bases at V and 4 bases at J, with 9 bases between the two ends. The CDR3 length is 13 residues. CDR3 residues: CATSDTSKYEQYF. CDR3 bases: TGTGCCACCAGTGATACTAGTAAGTACGAGCAGTACTTC.

This chain uses TRBV28 with TRBJ1-3, with 8 bases that match TRBD1. CDR1 MDHEN and CDR2 SYDVKM come from the germline V gene. This CDR3 region has 14 residues. The ends lost 4 bases at V and 2 bases at J; junction bases unmatched: 1. The CDR3 protein is CASSSGQAGNTIYF. The DNA of the CDR3 is TGTGCCAGCAGTTCGGGACAGGCTGGAAACACCATATATTTT.